This record concerns one T cell receptor beta chain sequence. TCRdb re-called the 5' RACE reads through MiXCR, storing one row per CDR3 protein. Found here are approximately 410,000 distinct CDR3 sequences, 20% to 25% of them singletons; the top ten hold around 14%. The data are from a study of T-cell memory formation after mild COVID-19. On the study more broadly: Each donor largely had its own TCR clusters.

The CDR3 contains 15 residues. Between the trimmed V and J ends, which lost 1 base and 7 bases, there was a span of 16 bases. This TCR derives from an adult woman who had mild COVID-19 (a few samples of this study predate the infection). Cell type and time point are not known. The chain recombines TRBV12-3 or TRBV12-4 with TRBJ1-2; TRBD1 is a possible D gene (5 bases). Sequencing was done on a sample of PBMCs or a T cell subset sorted from them (not recorded which). The CDR3 sequence is CASSLGFGHEAGYTF. CDR3 in DNA: TGTGCCAGCAGTTTAGGGTTTGGACATGAGGCTGGCTACACCTTC.